This record looks at one TCR beta chain sequence and its context. These data originate in a study of blood T cell repertoires in COVID-19. Study overall: Sites across the United States, Italy and Spain contributed samples from acute and convalescent COVID-19. In each case, the material was cDNA or gDNA derived from T cells, B-cell-depleted T cells, or PBMCs.

Original processing methods: Amplification with reference gene primers provided the estimates of nucleated cell counts. The repertoire was sequenced with immunoSEQ multiplex PCR; TCRdb's copy has only in-frame clones and lacks some. The V and J calls and the clone size are those of that table, but D and trimming were determined from the DNA. The sample has a few hundred thousand clones, more than 70% seen once. This CDR3 contains 16 residues. Trimming took 4 bases from V and 3 from J; bases not matched to a gene: 12. The germline CDR1 and CDR2 sequences are SGHKS and YYEKEE (reference sequence). This TCR was recovered from a man between 18 and 29 years old who had recovered from COVID-19. Sequenced material: peripheral blood. V is TRBV5-5 and J is TRBJ1-1; TRBD1 aligns across 7 bases. Here the CDR3 reads CASSPPPDRADTEAFF. CDR3 coding DNA: TGTGCCAGCAGCCCCCCCCCTGACAGGGCGGACACTGAAGCTTTCTTT.